This is a list of T cell receptor beta chains from one sample in a study of response to subunit inactivated influenza vaccine. TCRdb used MiXCR to reprocess the RT-PCR reads, holding one entry per CDR3 protein. The sample includes about 700,000 distinct CDR3 sequences, 11% to 15% of them seen just once. Here the sequenced sample was PBMCs from blood, taken about 14 days before vaccination. The receptors shown here come from a man aged 50 to 59 who received an inactivated influenza vaccine. Both conserved end residues are part of each CDR3. Each record gives: CDR3 DNA, CDR3 protein, J gene, clone size, V gene, D gene. The D gene is left open where the match is weak. Expanded clones are given a class, and other clones once, few, many or no size at all.

CDR3 DNA: TGCAGTGCTGACAGGGAAGATACGCAGTATTTT; CDR3 protein: CSADREDTQYF; J gene: TRBJ2-3; clone size: few; V gene: TRBV20-1; D gene: TRBD1
CDR3 DNA: TGCAGCGTTGTCAGGGGGAACACTGAAGCTTTCTTT; CDR3 protein: CSVVRGNTEAFF; J gene: TRBJ1-1; clone size: many; V gene: TRBV29-1; D gene: .
CDR3 DNA: TGTGCCACCAATTCACTGAATAGCAATCAGCCCCAGCATTTT; CDR3 protein: CATNSLNSNQPQHF; J gene: TRBJ1-5; clone size: .; V gene: TRBV6-5; D gene: .
CDR3 DNA: TGTGCCAGCGGCTTAGCGGGGCTAGCGAACGACAATGAGCAGTTCTTC; CDR3 protein: CASGLAGLANDNEQFF; J gene: TRBJ2-1; clone size: .; V gene: TRBV7-2; D gene: TRBD2
CDR3 DNA: TGCGCCAGCAGCCCCCCGCTACGGAACACTGAAGCTTTCTTT; CDR3 protein: CASSPPLRNTEAFF; J gene: TRBJ1-1; clone size: many; V gene: TRBV5-1; D gene: .
CDR3 DNA: TGTGCCAGCAGTTCACCGGGACAGCCCTACGAGCAGTACTTC; CDR3 protein: CASSSPGQPYEQYF; J gene: TRBJ2-7; clone size: .; V gene: TRBV28; D gene: TRBD1
CDR3 DNA: TGTGCCTTCACCACCCCTATAGCGGGGGGGCCGTTTTGGCATACGCAGTATTTT; CDR3 protein: CAFTTPIAGGPFWHTQYF; J gene: TRBJ2-3; clone size: .; V gene: TRBV12-3/TRBV12-4; D gene: TRBD2
CDR3 DNA: TGCGCCAGCAGCCCACCAAGGGCTATTGAGCAGTACTTC; CDR3 protein: CASSPPRAIEQYF; J gene: TRBJ2-7; clone size: many; V gene: TRBV4-1; D gene: .
CDR3 DNA: TGCAGTGCTAGAGAGGTGGGGGGCTCCTACAATGAGCAGTTCTTC; CDR3 protein: CSAREVGGSYNEQFF; J gene: TRBJ2-1; clone size: .; V gene: TRBV20-1; D gene: .
CDR3 DNA: TGTGCCAGCAGCCGGACAGGGAACGATCAGCCCCAGCATTTT; CDR3 protein: CASSRTGNDQPQHF; J gene: TRBJ1-5; clone size: .; V gene: TRBV5-8; D gene: TRBD1
CDR3 DNA: TGCGCCAGCAGCCAAACGTCAGGCTATAATTCACCCCTCCACTTT; CDR3 protein: CASSQTSGYNSPLHF; J gene: TRBJ1-6; clone size: many; V gene: TRBV4-3; D gene: .
CDR3 DNA: TGCGCCAGCAGCTTGGGAACAGGGAAGAGCTACGAGCAGTACTTC; CDR3 protein: CASSLGTGKSYEQYF; J gene: TRBJ2-7; clone size: .; V gene: TRBV5-1; D gene: .
CDR3 DNA: TGTGCCAGCAGCTTAGGATACCCGGGCGCCTATGGCTACACCTTC; CDR3 protein: CASSLGYPGAYGYTF; J gene: TRBJ1-2; clone size: .; V gene: TRBV7-2; D gene: .
CDR3 DNA: TGTGCCAGCAGTGAAGCGCGCCGCCGAAACACCATATATTTT; CDR3 protein: CASSEARRRNTIYF; J gene: TRBJ1-3; clone size: few; V gene: TRBV6-1; D gene: .
CDR3 DNA: TGTGCCAGCAGTGAAGGTAGATACACCGGGGAGCTGTTTTTT; CDR3 protein: CASSEGRYTGELFF; J gene: TRBJ2-2; clone size: few; V gene: TRBV6-1; D gene: .
CDR3 DNA: TGCAGTGCTAAGAGGAATGAGCAGTTCTTC; CDR3 protein: CSAKRNEQFF; J gene: TRBJ2-1; clone size: .; V gene: TRBV20-1; D gene: .
CDR3 DNA: TGTGCCAGCAGCCAAGTTGGTACTAGCGGGAGAGTTGGCACAGATACGCAGTATTTT; CDR3 protein: CASSQVGTSGRVGTDTQYF; J gene: TRBJ2-3; clone size: few; V gene: TRBV3-1; D gene: TRBD2
CDR3 DNA: TGTGCCAGCAGTGAAGCGATACTTTTTATGGCAACCCGGACATCCGAGCAGTACTTC; CDR3 protein: CASSEAILFMATRTSEQYF; J gene: TRBJ2-7; clone size: .; V gene: TRBV2; D gene: .
CDR3 DNA: TGTGCCAGCAGGAGGACTAGCGGTGACACCGGGGAGCTGTTTTTT; CDR3 protein: CASRRTSGDTGELFF; J gene: TRBJ2-2; clone size: many; V gene: TRBV3-1; D gene: TRBD2
CDR3 DNA: TGTGCCACCAGCAGAGACCTAGCGGAGGTGGATGAGCAGTTCTTC; CDR3 protein: CATSRDLAEVDEQFF; J gene: TRBJ2-1; clone size: .; V gene: TRBV15; D gene: TRBD2
CDR3 DNA: TGTGCCAGCTCCGCGTCCAGGGGCTACGAGCAGTACTTC; CDR3 protein: CASSASRGYEQYF; J gene: TRBJ2-7; clone size: many; V gene: TRBV18; D gene: .
CDR3 DNA: TGTGCCAGCAGCTCCATCCCCCGGACAGGGGTAGGATGGGAGCAGTACTTC; CDR3 protein: CASSSIPRTGVGWEQYF; J gene: TRBJ2-7; clone size: .; V gene: TRBV27; D gene: TRBD1
CDR3 DNA: TGTGCCAGCAGTTTAGACAGGGGCTGGGGGTACGAGCAGTACTTC; CDR3 protein: CASSLDRGWGYEQYF; J gene: TRBJ2-7; clone size: .; V gene: TRBV6-5; D gene: TRBD1
CDR3 DNA: TGCGCCAGCAGCTTGGCCAGGGTTAGGGACGAGCAGTACTTC; CDR3 protein: CASSLARVRDEQYF; J gene: TRBJ2-7; clone size: few; V gene: TRBV5-1; D gene: .
CDR3 DNA: TGTGCCAGCAGCTCATCTAGACTAGCGGGGGCTCAGTACTTC; CDR3 protein: CASSSSRLAGAQYF; J gene: TRBJ2-7; clone size: many; V gene: TRBV7-2; D gene: TRBD2
CDR3 DNA: TGCGCCAGCAGCATCCGCCCAGGACAGCTTCAGCCCCAGCATTTT; CDR3 protein: CASSIRPGQLQPQHF; J gene: TRBJ1-5; clone size: .; V gene: TRBV4-1; D gene: .
CDR3 DNA: TGTGCCAGTAGTGTCGACAGGGGGCGACCCCAGCATTTT; CDR3 protein: CASSVDRGRPQHF; J gene: TRBJ1-5; clone size: .; V gene: TRBV19; D gene: TRBD1
CDR3 DNA: TGTGCCAGCCGGCCGACACCAGGACCCTACGAGCAGTACTTC; CDR3 protein: CASRPTPGPYEQYF; J gene: TRBJ2-7; clone size: few; V gene: TRBV6-1; D gene: .
CDR3 DNA: TGCAGTGCCCGACTCCCCGTTCGGAATGAGCAGTTCTTC; CDR3 protein: CSARLPVRNEQFF; J gene: TRBJ2-1; clone size: few; V gene: TRBV20-1; D gene: .